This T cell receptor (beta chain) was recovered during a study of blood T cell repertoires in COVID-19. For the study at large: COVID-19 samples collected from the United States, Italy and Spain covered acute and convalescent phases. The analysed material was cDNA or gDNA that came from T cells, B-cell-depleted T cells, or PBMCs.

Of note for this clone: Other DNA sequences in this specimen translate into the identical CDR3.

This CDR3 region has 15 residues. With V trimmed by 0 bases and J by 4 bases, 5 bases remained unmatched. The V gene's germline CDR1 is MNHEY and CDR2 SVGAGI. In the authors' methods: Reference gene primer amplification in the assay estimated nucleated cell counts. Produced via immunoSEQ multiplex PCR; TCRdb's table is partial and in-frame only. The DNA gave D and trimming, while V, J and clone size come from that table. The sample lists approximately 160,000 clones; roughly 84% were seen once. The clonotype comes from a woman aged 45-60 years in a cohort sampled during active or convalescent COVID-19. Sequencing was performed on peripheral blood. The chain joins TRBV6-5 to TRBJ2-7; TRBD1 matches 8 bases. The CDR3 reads CASSYSAGGGYEQYF. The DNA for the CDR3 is TGTGCCAGCAGTTACTCCGCAGGGGGCGGATACGAGCAGTACTTC.